This T cell receptor beta chain was found in a study of T cells in Graves' hyperthyroidism and ophthalmopathy. Germline V lookup: CDR1 SGHAT, CDR2 FQNNGV. V was pared by 0 bases and J by 8 bases, with 13 bases between. The CDR3 length is 15 residues. Fresh peripheral blood, approximately 9.1 ml, was the source of the PBMCs. RNA transcripts served as the template for amplifying TCR beta CDR3 regions. TCR CDR3 underwent first-round RT-PCR with the HTBI primer set. Each CDR3 protein is one row after TCRdb ran MiXCR on the multiplex PCR reads. The table includes a few hundred thousand distinct CDR3 sequences, approximately 14% detected once.

The chain has TRBV11-2 and TRBJ1-4, with a tentative D call TRBD1 (5 bases). The sample consisted of blood. This TCR was sampled from a woman in her 30s with Graves' hyperthyroidism. CDR3 sequence reads: CASSLESGLGEKLFF. CDR3 nucleotide sequence: TGTGCCAGCAGCTTAGAGTCGGGGCTGGGGGAAAAACTGTTTTTT.